This T cell receptor beta chain was retrieved from a study listed by TCRdb under 2016. Cut back by 0 bases and 1 base, the V and J ends lie 16 bases apart. The CDR3 covers 17 residues, taking in both the cysteine and the phenylalanine. The kept DNA is CDR3 alone, 51 bases in frame from the first base. From a lookup of the germline V gene, CDR1 and CDR2 are SGHRS and YFSETQ. Library method: RT-PCR. TCRdb records Illumina MiSeq as the sequencer. TCRdb reanalyzed the raw reads on its own, using fastp at Q25 for trimming and MiXCR for clone calling, and kept in-frame beta chains. Records with the same CDR3 protein are collapsed into one entry carrying the most frequent genes and DNA. In this sample the table shows about 700,000 distinct CDR3 sequences, 13% to 15% of which occur a single time. Roughly 3.9% of the sample goes to the ten largest clones. This clonotype was seen only a few times. Its antigen remains undetermined. Base qualities are not at hand, and no much larger clone is one base apart.

The source material was memory CD4+ T cells from blood. The V gene is TRBV5-1 and the J gene is TRBJ1-1; a tentative D match to TRBD1 spans 6 bases. The sequence was obtained from a female donor in good health, serving as a healthy control. The DNA is TGCGCCAGCAGCTTGGCTAGCCTTGGACAGACGAACACTGAAGCTTTCTTT. This is translated as CASSLASLGQTNTEAFF. With the portions outside the CDR3 filled from the reference TRBV5-1 and TRBJ1-1 genes, the complete variable region becomes KAGVTQTPRYLIKTRGQQVTLSCSPISGHRSVSWYQQTPGQGLQFLFEYFSETQRNKGNFPGRFSGRQFSNSRSEMNVSTLELGDSALYLCASSLASLGQTNTEAFFGQGTRLTVV.